This record concerns one T cell receptor (beta chain) sequence. This sample was taken from a study of early T cells in non-severe SARS-CoV-2 infection. cDNA molecules, individually, were tagged with unique molecular identifiers. TCRdb re-analysed the 5' RACE reads in MiXCR, keeping a single row per CDR3 protein. In the table there are 50,000 to 65,000 distinct CDR3 sequences, 18% of which are singletons. Germline V gene lookup returns CDR1 DFQATT and CDR2 SNEGSKA (reference sequence). The CDR3 is 16 residues long. Trimming at V came to 5 bases and at J to 4 bases, leaving 10 bases not matched to a gene.

The V call is TRBV20-1, the J call TRBJ2-2; 10 nucleotides align to TRBD2. The sample consisted of whole blood, taken at baseline. The receptor was isolated from an adult who was a healthcare worker with PCR-confirmed SARS-CoV-2 infection or an uninfected control (not recorded which). The CDR3 DNA reads as TGCAGTGCTCCCCAAGCGGGAGGGCCTATCACCGGGGAGCTGTTTTTT. This codes for CSAPQAGGPITGELFF.